The next 24 T cell receptor beta chains were all read from a single sample in a study of cytomegalovirus exposure and HLA in healthy donors (dated 2017 in TCRdb). Library prep was done by the immunoSEQ multiplex PCR assay. The multiplex PCR relied on a mix of 60 forward primers for TCR Vbeta segments and 13 reverse primers for TCR Jbeta segments. This immuneACCESS table, as held by TCRdb, lists in-frame sequences with V and J called but not all clones. Of the missing ones, under half trace to an unresolved V gene in checked studies; the others have no known cause. This sample holds roughly 150,000 clones; about 70% were observed only once. 2.5% to 3.5% of the sample goes to the ten largest clones. Source material: PBMCs. The source is a middle-aged man in good health and CMV-seronegative.

The rearrangement joins TRBV4-3 to TRBJ2-5; 7 positions agree with TRBD2. Trimming cost V 3 bases and J 5 bases; bases outside gene matches: 12. Germline V gives CDR1 LGHNA, CDR2 YSLEER. The CDR3 length is 16 residues. CDR3 protein: CASSHGGSRDVETQYF. The CDR3, as DNA: TGCGCCAGCAGCCACGGCGGGAGTCGGGACGTGGAGACCCAGTACTTC.

The V gene is TRBV5-1, the J gene TRBJ1-1; possibly TRBD1 for D (5 bases). Germline assignment: CDR1 SGHRS and CDR2 YFSETQ. V lost 0 bases and J lost 3, with 12 bases in between. There are 15 residues in the CDR3. The chain's CDR3 is CASSLAAGWDTEAFF. Written as DNA, the CDR3 is TGCGCCAGCAGCTTGGCCGCAGGGTGGGACACTGAAGCTTTCTTT.

The V and J genes are TRBV6-7 and TRBJ2-7; 7 nucleotides agree with TRBD1. TRBV6-7 is reported as an ORF; its role is uncertain. The J segment lost 0 bases and the V segment lost 1 base, leaving 6 bases of the junction unmatched. This CDR3 comprises 16 residues. In DNA, the CDR3 is TGTGCCAGCAGTTACTTCGGACAGGCCGGCTCCTACGAGCAGTACTTC. It translates to CASSYFGQAGSYEQYF.

This chain connects TRBV4-1 to TRBJ2-7, with a possible D match to TRBD1 (6 bases). The CDR3 is made up of 16 amino acids. V was cut by 3 bases and J by 0 bases, with 15 bases left in between. Germline CDR1 and CDR2: MGHRA and YSYEKL. CDR3 in amino acids: CASSQYRATNSYEQYF. CDR3 DNA: TGCGCCAGCAGCCAGTACAGGGCCACCAACTCCTACGAGCAGTACTTC.

A few counts support this clone. The V and J genes are TRBV6-6 and TRBJ2-3; D is ambiguous. Germline values: CDR1 MNHNY, CDR2 SVGAGI (reference sequence). CDR3 length equals 12 residues. V was trimmed by 7 bases and J by 2 bases, leaving 7 bases between them. The CDR3 region is CASKRLTDTQYF. For the CDR3, the DNA is TGTGCCAGCAAGCGACTCACAGATACGCAGTATTTT.

The chain combines TRBV9 with TRBJ2-1; D remains ambiguous. The CDR3 sequence is 13 residues long. CDR1 is SGDLS, CDR2 YYNGEE, per germline. Between the trimmed V and J ends, which lost 3 bases and 9 bases, there was a span of 13 bases. CDR3 residues: CASSAPPSGEQFF. CDR3 sequence (DNA): TGTGCCAGCAGCGCTCCACCCTCAGGTGAGCAGTTCTTC.

The V and J genes are TRBV4-2 and TRBJ2-7; 13 bases agree with TRBD2. The V gene's germline CDR1 is LGHNA and CDR2 YNFKEQ. CDR3 length equals 16 residues. The J segment lost 7 bases and the V segment lost 0 bases, leaving 6 bases of the junction unmatched. Here the CDR3 DNA reads TGTGCCAGCAGCCAAGAAGGGACTAGCGGGACCGGGGAGCAGTACTTC. Its protein is CASSQEGTSGTGEQYF.

This chain connects TRBV18 to TRBJ2-3; D ambiguous. Germline assignment: CDR1 KGHSH and CDR2 LQKENI. Trimming took 0 bases from V and 5 from J, leaving 9 bases between them. This CDR3 comprises 14 residues. CDR3 coding DNA: TGTGCCAGCTCACCACCCTTAGAAGTAGATACGCAGTATTTT. It codes for CASSPPLEVDTQYF.

The rearrangement joins TRBV4-3 to TRBJ1-4; 8 bases line up with TRBD1. This CDR3 contains 16 residues. Per the germline V gene, CDR1 is LGHNA and CDR2 is YSLEER. J was trimmed by 0 bases and V by 1 base; bases with no gene match: 1. CDR3 sequence: CASSQGQGTTNEKLFF. The CDR3 nucleotides are TGCGCCAGCAGCCAAGGACAGGGGACAACTAATGAAAAACTGTTTTTT.

This chain joins TRBV19 and TRBJ1-5; tentatively, D is TRBD1 (6 bases). V gave up 3 bases and J gave up 7 bases, with 13 bases separating them. CDR3 length: 14 amino acids. Looked up from germline, CDR1 is LNHDA and CDR2 is SQIVND (reference sequence). DNA for the CDR3: TGTGCCAGTAGTATTCGGGGGGGCGAGCAGCCCCAGCATTTT. Protein: CASSIRGGEQPQHF.

The chain recombines TRBV29-1 with TRBJ2-5, with 7 bases that match TRBD2. The CDR3 is made up of 11 amino acids. V lost 7 bases and J lost 11; bases outside the gene matches: 10. Germline V gene sequence: CDR1 SQVTM, CDR2 ANQGSEA. The CDR3 DNA follows: TGCAGCGCCGGGCGGGGGAGGGAGCAGTACTTC. Translated, it gives CSAGRGREQYF. Variable domain in full (rest from reference TRBV29-1 and TRBJ2-5): SAVISQKPSRDICQRGTSLTIQCQVDSQVTMMFWYRQQPGQSLTLIATANQGSEATYESGFVIDKFPISRPNLTFSTLTVSNMSPEDSSIYLCSAGRGREQYFGPGTRLLVL.

This clone has only a few counts. CDR3 loop: CSADKAFF. In DNA form, the CDR3 reads TGCAGTGCTGACAAAGCTTTCTTT. V is TRBV20-1 and J is TRBJ1-1; D is undetermined. V lost 5 bases to trimming and J lost 9 bases, with 4 bases between them. The CDR3 covers 8 residues. Germline values: CDR1 DFQATT, CDR2 SNEGSKA (reference sequence).

The rearrangement links TRBV5-1 to TRBJ1-1; weak D call: TRBD1 (5 bases). CDR3 length equals 15 residues. The V gene's germline CDR1 is SGHRS and CDR2 YFSETQ. V lost 2 bases to trimming and J lost 4 bases, with 15 bases between them. CDR3 amino acids: CASSFNRGVGTEAFF. CDR3 bases: TGCGCCAGCAGCTTTAATAGGGGCGTTGGCACTGAAGCTTTCTTT.

The rearrangement links TRBV11-3 to TRBJ2-7, with 7 bases matching TRBD1. The CDR3 consists of 13 residues. V shed 3 bases and J 5 bases; nucleotides not matched to a gene: 4. Per the germline V gene, CDR1 is SGHNT and CDR2 is YENEEA. The CDR3 protein is CASSFNRGNEQYF. CDR3 nucleotide sequence: TGTGCCAGCAGCTTCAACAGGGGAAACGAGCAGTACTTC.

This rearrangement joins TRBV2 to TRBJ1-2; tentatively, D is TRBD1 (5 bases). Trimming pared 6 bases from V and 5 bases from J, leaving 10 bases between. Germline V gene data show CDR1 as SNHLY and CDR2 as FYNNEI. The CDR3 consists of 12 residues. CDR3 sequence: CASSRGGYGYTF. The CDR3, as DNA: TGTGCCAGCAGCCGGGGGGGGTATGGCTACACCTTC. The whole variable domain, filled in from reference TRBV2 and TRBJ1-2, reads EPEVTQTPSHQVTQMGQEVILRCVPISNHLYFYWYRQILGQKVEFLVSFYNNEISEKSEIFDDQFSVERPDGSNFTLKIRSTKLEDSAMYFCASSRGGYGYTFGSGTRLTVV.

V usage is TRBV6-6 and J usage is TRBJ2-7; 9 positions agree with TRBD1. V was pared by 6 bases and J by 0 bases, with 6 bases of the junction left unmatched. This CDR3 contains 15 residues. Germline CDR1 is MNHNY and CDR2 is SVGAGI (reference sequence). In nucleotides, the CDR3 is TGTGCCAGCAGCCCCGGACAGGGGAGCTCCTACGAGCAGTACTTC. Translated: CASSPGQGSSYEQYF.

J is TRBJ1-6 and V is TRBV6-5; D is ambiguous. CDR1 MNHEY and CDR2 SVGAGI come from the germline V gene. The CDR3 loop spans 15 amino acids. Trimming shortened V by 3 bases and J by 8 bases, and 14 bases separated the two germline ends. The CDR3 loop is CASSYSDAGDSPLHF. In DNA, the CDR3 is TGTGCCAGCAGTTATTCGGACGCGGGTGATTCACCCCTCCACTTT.

This chain links TRBV21-1 with TRBJ2-3; the table's D call TRBD1 went unverified against the DNA. TRBV21-1 counts as a pseudogene. The CDR3 contains 14 residues. CDR3 region: CASRRTGDTDTQYF. The CDR3 nucleotides are TGTGCCAGCAGAAGGACAGGGGATACAGATACGCAGTATTTT.

The V and J genes are TRBV5-5 and TRBJ2-5; the match to TRBD2 covers 15 bases. This CDR3 region has 17 residues. Germline assignment: CDR1 SGHKS and CDR2 YYEKEE (reference sequence). The V and J ends lost 2 bases and 5 bases, in that order; junction bases with no gene match: 7. The CDR3 spells CASSFGLAGGLSETQYF. DNA of the CDR3: TGTGCCAGCAGCTTTGGACTAGCGGGGGGGCTTTCTGAGACCCAGTACTTC.

The gene calls are TRBV30 and TRBJ1-6; tentatively, D is TRBD1 (6 bases). The CDR3 is 12 residues long. Trimming pared 2 bases from V and 10 bases from J, leaving 9 bases between. CDR1 and CDR2 (germline): GTSNPN, SVGIG (reference sequence). In DNA, the CDR3 is TGTGCCTGGAGTCGTACAGGGTCACCCCTCCACTTT. This encodes CAWSRTGSPLHF.

The rearrangement joins TRBV9 to TRBJ1-1; possible D gene TRBD1, 6 bases. CDR3 length: 14 residues. Germline lookup yields CDR1 SGDLS and CDR2 YYNGEE. V was clipped by 2 bases and J by 4 bases, with 12 bases between them. The CDR3 nucleotides are TGTGCCAGCAGCGTCGAACCAGGGGCCACTGAAGCTTTCTTT. Its translation is CASSVEPGATEAFF.

V is TRBV5-1 and J is TRBJ2-7, with 11 bases aligning to TRBD1. This CDR3 has 16 residues. CDR1 SGHRS and CDR2 YFSETQ come from the germline V gene. Trimming removed 0 bases from V and 2 bases from J; junction bases left unmatched: 4. CDR3 nucleotide sequence: TGCGCCAGCAGCTTGGTGGGGACAGGGGGTCCCTACGAGCAGTACTTC. Translation gives CASSLVGTGGPYEQYF.

The J gene is TRBJ2-6, the V gene TRBV6-1; D is unclear. Germline V gives CDR1 MNHNS, CDR2 SASEGT. The CDR3 is 15 residues long. V gave up 6 bases and J gave up 1 base, with 10 bases separating them. This chain's CDR3 is CASRTATSGANVLTF. CDR3 in DNA: TGTGCCAGCAGAACAGCCACTTCTGGGGCCAACGTCCTGACTTTC.

This clone occurred a few times. This chain uses TRBV6-1 with TRBJ1-5; perhaps TRBD1 as D (6 bases). CDR1 MNHNS and CDR2 SASEGT come from the germline V gene. The V end was cut by 8 bases, the J end by 4 bases, with 18 bases between. The CDR3 has 15 amino acids. As DNA, the CDR3 is TGTGCCAGCGCCCGCCCGGGGGGCCTAAATCAGCCCCAGCATTTT. The encoded protein is CASARPGGLNQPQHF.